This T cell receptor (beta chain) comes out of a study of T-cell memory formation after mild COVID-19. Germline CDR1 and CDR2: KGHSH and LQKENI. V lost 2 bases and J lost 9; bases outside the gene matches: 13. The length of the CDR3 is 16 residues. In this sample, this clonotype turned up a few times. What it recognizes is unknown. Study-level findings and limits: Pre-infection memory held some responding clones, suggesting pre-existing cross-reactive T cells responded.

5'RACE with constant-segment primers yielded barcoded, UMI-tagged TCR alpha and TCR beta cDNA libraries. One entry per CDR3 protein results from TCRdb running MiXCR on the 5' RACE reads. This sample has about 180,000 distinct CDR3 sequences, with approximately 17% found just once. The rearrangement uses TRBV18 and TRBJ2-1, with 7 bases lining up with TRBD2. The sequencing sample was made of PBMCs or a T cell subset sorted from them (not recorded which). The TCR originated in a young man who had mild COVID-19 (a few samples of this study predate the infection). Cell type and time point are not known. This CDR3 is CASSPARGTGGLEQFF. The CDR3 DNA is TGTGCCAGCTCACCAGCTCGCGGTACGGGGGGACTTGAGCAGTTCTTC.